A selection of T cell receptor beta chains follows, all from one sample in a study of vaccination and CD4 T cells after COVID-19. TCRdb independently ran MiXCR on the PCR reads; one entry per CDR3 protein. The data contain more than 20,000 distinct CDR3 sequences, over 40% of them seen just once; the ten biggest clones take up approximately 4.6%. The antigens these receptors bind are not known. What was sequenced was CD4+ T cells from blood, cultured in vitro. These receptor sequences come from a human donor who had recovered from COVID-19. CDR3s include the opening cysteine and the closing phenylalanine or tryptophan. D genes are given only for firm matches. Only some rows state a clone size, as once, few, many or a class for expanded clones.

v_call: TRBV6-1; j_call: TRBJ1-4; clone_size: -; d_call: TRBD1; cdr3_aa: CASSRDRTNEKLFF; cdr3_nt: TGTGCCAGCAGTCGGGACAGAACTAATGAAAAACTGTTTTTT
v_call: TRBV11-3; j_call: TRBJ2-1; clone_size: -; d_call: -; cdr3_aa: CASSLGGTGINEQFF; cdr3_nt: TGTGCCAGCAGCTTAGGGGGAACAGGGATCAATGAGCAGTTCTTC
v_call: TRBV7-2; j_call: TRBJ2-1; clone_size: few; d_call: TRBD2; cdr3_aa: CASSSRGLPNEQFF; cdr3_nt: TGTGCCAGCAGCTCAAGGGGACTACCCAATGAGCAGTTCTTC
v_call: TRBV7-6; j_call: TRBJ1-1; clone_size: few; d_call: TRBD1; cdr3_aa: CASSLTGANTEAFF; cdr3_nt: TGTGCCAGCAGCTTAACAGGGGCGAACACTGAAGCTTTCTTT
v_call: TRBV6-2/TRBV6-3; j_call: TRBJ1-2; clone_size: few; d_call: -; cdr3_aa: CASSDPRGSGYTF; cdr3_nt: TGTGCCAGCAGTGACCCCCGGGGTTCGGGCTACACCTTC
v_call: TRBV20-1; j_call: TRBJ2-4; clone_size: -; d_call: -; cdr3_aa: CSALYSDGNIQYF; cdr3_nt: TGCAGTGCTCTCTATTCTGACGGAAACATTCAGTACTTC
v_call: TRBV30; j_call: TRBJ2-2; clone_size: -; d_call: -; cdr3_aa: CAWSVRQITGELFF; cdr3_nt: TGTGCCTGGAGTGTTCGACAAATCACCGGGGAGCTGTTTTTT
v_call: TRBV2; j_call: TRBJ2-3; clone_size: -; d_call: -; cdr3_aa: CASRGRAADTQYF; cdr3_nt: TGTGCCAGCAGAGGTAGGGCAGCAGATACGCAGTATTTT
v_call: TRBV6-2/TRBV6-3; j_call: TRBJ1-5; clone_size: -; d_call: -; cdr3_aa: CASSYKIGGSPNQPQHF; cdr3_nt: TGTGCCAGCAGTTACAAAATCGGGGGGAGCCCCAATCAGCCCCAGCATTTT
v_call: TRBV18; j_call: TRBJ2-1; clone_size: -; d_call: TRBD2; cdr3_aa: CASSPGLAGDSRFF; cdr3_nt: TGTGCCAGCTCACCAGGACTAGCGGGAGATAGTCGGTTCTTC
v_call: TRBV6-1; j_call: TRBJ2-3; clone_size: few; d_call: -; cdr3_aa: CASRRKVRKVTDTQYF; cdr3_nt: TGTGCCAGCAGACGAAAGGTCCGAAAGGTCACAGATACGCAGTATTTT
v_call: TRBV19; j_call: TRBJ2-3; clone_size: -; d_call: -; cdr3_aa: CASSSAPSTDTQYF; cdr3_nt: TGTGCCAGTAGTAGCGCGCCTAGCACAGATACGCAGTATTTT
v_call: TRBV11-2; j_call: TRBJ2-1; clone_size: -; d_call: TRBD2; cdr3_aa: CASSQLAGGPNEQFF; cdr3_nt: TGTGCCAGCAGCCAATTAGCGGGGGGGCCCAATGAGCAGTTCTTC
v_call: TRBV27; j_call: TRBJ1-5; clone_size: -; d_call: -; cdr3_aa: CASSLLGGGQPQHF; cdr3_nt: TGTGCCAGCAGTCTCTTGGGGGGAGGCCAGCCCCAGCATTTT
v_call: TRBV7-2; j_call: TRBJ1-2; clone_size: -; d_call: -; cdr3_aa: CASSFLWGGYTF; cdr3_nt: TGTGCCAGCAGCTTCTTGTGGGGTGGCTACACCTTC
v_call: TRBV4-1; j_call: TRBJ2-7; clone_size: -; d_call: TRBD1; cdr3_aa: CASSRGQGESHEQYF; cdr3_nt: TGCGCCAGCAGCCGAGGACAGGGGGAGTCTCACGAGCAGTACTTC
v_call: TRBV4-2; j_call: TRBJ2-3; clone_size: few; d_call: TRBD2; cdr3_aa: CASSQDHLAGGPDTQYF; cdr3_nt: TGTGCCAGCAGCCAAGACCACCTAGCGGGAGGGCCAGATACGCAGTATTTT
v_call: TRBV7-2; j_call: TRBJ1-6; clone_size: few; d_call: -; cdr3_aa: CASSLDLRSPLHF; cdr3_nt: TGTGCCAGCAGCTTAGATTTAAGGTCACCCCTCCACTTT
v_call: TRBV11-3; j_call: TRBJ2-7; clone_size: once; d_call: -; cdr3_aa: CASSFRTGSSYEQYF; cdr3_nt: TGTGCCAGCAGCTTTAGGACTGGGAGCTCCTACGAGCAGTACTTC
v_call: TRBV27; j_call: TRBJ2-5; clone_size: -; d_call: -; cdr3_aa: CASRPIWTHQVQETQYF; cdr3_nt: TGTGCCAGCAGGCCCATATGGACCCACCAGGTCCAAGAGACCCAGTACTTC
v_call: TRBV20-1; j_call: TRBJ2-5; clone_size: -; d_call: TRBD2; cdr3_aa: CSARERLADPWGTQYF; cdr3_nt: TGCAGTGCTAGAGAGCGGCTAGCGGACCCCTGGGGGACCCAGTACTTC
v_call: TRBV19; j_call: TRBJ2-1; clone_size: -; d_call: -; cdr3_aa: CASSIGSYNEQFF; cdr3_nt: TGTGCCAGTAGTATAGGTTCCTACAATGAGCAGTTCTTC
v_call: TRBV21-1; j_call: TRBJ2-7; clone_size: few; d_call: -; cdr3_aa: CASSQGEYEQYF; cdr3_nt: TGTGCCAGCTCACAGGGGGAATACGAGCAGTACTTC
v_call: TRBV28; j_call: TRBJ2-6; clone_size: -; d_call: TRBD1; cdr3_aa: CASSTQGAGANVLTF; cdr3_nt: TGTGCCAGCAGTACTCAGGGGGCGGGGGCCAACGTCCTGACTTTC
v_call: TRBV19; j_call: TRBJ2-5; clone_size: once; d_call: TRBD2; cdr3_aa: CASSTYSGGKPQETQYF; cdr3_nt: TGTGCCAGTAGTACCTATAGCGGGGGGAAGCCCCAAGAGACCCAGTACTTC
v_call: TRBV7-2; j_call: TRBJ1-6; clone_size: -; d_call: -; cdr3_aa: CATRAGGPGSPLHF; cdr3_nt: TGTGCCACCCGCGCTGGGGGGCCAGGTTCACCCCTCCACTTT
v_call: TRBV11-2; j_call: TRBJ2-3; clone_size: -; d_call: TRBD2; cdr3_aa: CASSSLSGRTDTQYF; cdr3_nt: TGTGCCAGCAGCTCCCTTAGCGGGAGAACAGATACGCAGTATTTT
v_call: TRBV27; j_call: TRBJ2-7; clone_size: -; d_call: -; cdr3_aa: CASSLRTTSYEQYF; cdr3_nt: TGTGCCAGCAGTTTGCGGACAACCTCCTACGAGCAGTACTTC
v_call: TRBV28; j_call: TRBJ1-1; clone_size: -; d_call: -; cdr3_aa: CASSLDSYHEAFF; cdr3_nt: TGTGCCAGCAGTTTGGACAGTTATCATGAAGCTTTCTTT
v_call: TRBV7-9; j_call: TRBJ1-1; clone_size: few; d_call: -; cdr3_aa: CASSLAGSPTRAFF; cdr3_nt: TGTGCCAGCAGCTTAGCGGGCAGCCCGACCAGAGCTTTCTTT
v_call: TRBV21-1; j_call: TRBJ1-1; clone_size: -; d_call: -; cdr3_aa: CASSKRTGGNTEAFF; cdr3_nt: TGTGCCAGCAGCAAAAGGACAGGGGGAAACACTGAAGCTTTCTTT
v_call: TRBV19; j_call: TRBJ2-2; clone_size: few; d_call: TRBD1; cdr3_aa: CASSNPGGASNGELFF; cdr3_nt: TGTGCCAGTAGTAATCCAGGGGGCGCTTCGAACGGGGAGCTGTTTTTT
v_call: TRBV6-1; j_call: TRBJ1-1; clone_size: -; d_call: TRBD1; cdr3_aa: CASSRGPDTEAFF; cdr3_nt: TGTGCCAGCAGTAGGGGGCCGGACACTGAAGCTTTCTTT
v_call: TRBV3-1; j_call: TRBJ1-1; clone_size: -; d_call: -; cdr3_aa: CASSQIEGTEAFF; cdr3_nt: TGTGCCAGCAGCCAAATAGAAGGCACTGAAGCTTTCTTT
v_call: TRBV7-9; j_call: TRBJ1-1; clone_size: few; d_call: TRBD1; cdr3_aa: CASSAFPGQITGVNTEAFF; cdr3_nt: TGTGCCAGCAGCGCATTCCCGGGACAGATAACCGGAGTGAACACTGAAGCTTTCTTT
v_call: TRBV12-3/TRBV12-4; j_call: TRBJ2-7; clone_size: -; d_call: -; cdr3_aa: CASSQDSYEQYF; cdr3_nt: TGTGCCAGCAGTCAGGACAGCTACGAGCAGTACTTC
v_call: TRBV6-5; j_call: TRBJ2-5; clone_size: few; d_call: -; cdr3_aa: CASSYREGTQYF; cdr3_nt: TGTGCCAGCAGTTACCGAGAGGGGACCCAGTACTTC
v_call: TRBV30; j_call: TRBJ1-2; clone_size: -; d_call: TRBD1; cdr3_aa: CAWSPGGRGYIF; cdr3_nt: TGTGCCTGGAGCCCAGGGGGTAGGGGCTACATCTTC
v_call: TRBV4-1; j_call: TRBJ2-7; clone_size: few; d_call: -; cdr3_aa: CASSQGLSTYEQYF; cdr3_nt: TGCGCCAGCAGCCAGGGACTCTCAACCTACGAGCAGTACTTC
v_call: TRBV10-3; j_call: TRBJ2-2; clone_size: -; d_call: TRBD2; cdr3_aa: CAISDPGLAFNTGELFF; cdr3_nt: TGTGCCATCAGTGACCCGGGACTAGCGTTTAACACCGGGGAGCTGTTTTTT
v_call: TRBV20-1; j_call: TRBJ1-5; clone_size: -; d_call: -; cdr3_aa: CSARDRQGRNQPQHF; cdr3_nt: TGCAGTGCTAGAGATCGGCAGGGGCGCAATCAGCCCCAGCATTTT
v_call: TRBV6-5; j_call: TRBJ1-2; clone_size: -; d_call: TRBD1; cdr3_aa: CASSYSRGLEGYTF; cdr3_nt: TGTGCCAGCAGTTACTCGAGGGGGCTGGAGGGCTACACCTTC
v_call: TRBV11-3; j_call: TRBJ1-6; clone_size: -; d_call: -; cdr3_aa: CASSLDGRGQPINSPLHF; cdr3_nt: TGTGCCAGCAGCTTAGATGGCCGTGGACAGCCGATAAATTCACCCCTCCACTTT
v_call: TRBV27; j_call: TRBJ1-6; clone_size: few; d_call: -; cdr3_aa: CASSLDGDRSPLHF; cdr3_nt: TGTGCCAGCAGTTTAGATGGGGACCGTTCACCCCTCCACTTT